The 22 T cell receptor beta chains reported below all come from one sample, sequenced in a study of cytomegalovirus exposure and HLA in healthy donors. Vbeta (60) and Jbeta (13) primers were used in the PCR. The protocol was immunoSEQ multiplex PCR, while the TCRdb copy is restricted to in-frame clones and leaves out a portion. The data show some 100,000 clones, with around 86% seen just once and roughly 2.3% held by the top ten. Sequenced material: PBMCs. These TCRs come from a woman aged 30 to 39 in good health and CMV-seronegative.

In this sample, this clone turned up a few times. V usage is TRBV9 and J usage is TRBJ2-3; weak D call: TRBD2 (6 bases). The CDR3 contains 15 residues. Between the trimmed V and J ends, which lost 0 bases and 1 base, there was a span of 9 bases. Germline lookup yields CDR1 SGDLS and CDR2 YYNGEE. This CDR3 is CASSVVSSGTDTQYF. The CDR3 DNA reads TGTGCCAGCAGCGTAGTTTCTAGCGGCACAGATACGCAGTATTTT.

V is TRBV5-1 and J is TRBJ1-1, with D tentatively TRBD1 (6 bases). The germline V gene has CDR1 SGHRS and CDR2 YFSETQ. The length of the CDR3 is 17 residues. V gave up 0 bases and J gave up 1 base, with 16 bases separating them. In DNA, the CDR3 is TGCGCCAGCAGCTTGGGGGGGTGGACAGAAGGGAACACTGAAGCTTTCTTT. This sequence encodes CASSLGGWTEGNTEAFF.

The rearrangement uses TRBV5-8 and TRBJ2-5, with 8 bases matching TRBD2. The germline V gene has CDR1 SGHTS and CDR2 YDEGEE. Trimming at V came to 4 bases and at J to 2 bases, leaving 1 base not matched to a gene. The length of the CDR3 is 13 residues. Written as DNA, the CDR3 is TGTGCCAGCAGCGGCGGGGGGCAAGAGACCCAGTACTTC. Translating it yields CASSGGGQETQYF.

The chain is built from TRBV7-9 and TRBJ1-2; tentatively, D is TRBD1 (6 bases). The CDR3 extends over 15 amino acids. Germline V CDR1 and CDR2: SEHNR, FQNEAQ (reference sequence). V was cut by 1 base and J by 8 bases, with 17 bases left in between. The CDR3 protein is CASSLEVLGASGYTF. The CDR3 DNA follows: TGTGCCAGCAGCTTAGAGGTTTTGGGGGCATCAGGCTACACCTTC.

The gene calls are TRBV19 and TRBJ2-7, with D possibly TRBD1 on 6 matching bases. CDR3 length: 16 amino acids. The germline V gene encodes CDR1 LNHDA and CDR2 SQIVND (reference sequence). Trimming stripped 0 bases from V and 3 bases from J, with 15 bases between. CDR3 sequence: CASSIEGLDSIYEQYF. In DNA form, the CDR3 reads TGTGCCAGTAGTATAGAAGGGTTGGACAGCATCTACGAGCAGTACTTC.

This rearrangement joins TRBV15 to TRBJ1-1; 7 nucleotides match TRBD1. This CDR3 region has 16 residues. With V trimmed by 3 bases and J by 4 bases, 11 bases remained unmatched. Germline V lookup: CDR1 LNHNV, CDR2 YYDKDF (reference sequence). CDR3 amino acids: CATSSRRARGFTEAFF. CDR3 sequence (DNA): TGTGCCACCAGCAGTCGGCGGGCCAGGGGGTTCACTGAAGCTTTCTTT.

The CDR3 loop reads CASSQEGSSGGVGYEQYF. The CDR3 coding sequence is TGCGCCAGCAGCCAAGAAGGCTCTAGCGGGGGAGTGGGTTACGAGCAGTACTTC. The J gene is TRBJ2-7, the V gene TRBV4-1; 10 bases fit TRBD2. This CDR3 has 18 residues. CDR1 and CDR2 from the germline V gene are MGHRA and YSYEKL. J lost 4 bases, V lost 0 bases, and 12 bases had no gene match.

The V gene is TRBV27, the J gene TRBJ2-1; D uncertain. The length of the CDR3 is 14 residues. Trimming left V 6 bases short and J 3 bases short, with 12 bases between. Germline V lookup: CDR1 MNHEY, CDR2 SMNVEV (reference sequence). The CDR3 DNA sequence: TGTGCCAGCAGCAGACAACGAAGCTACAATGAGCAGTTCTTC. Its protein is CASSRQRSYNEQFF.

The chain uses TRBV7-7 and TRBJ2-3, with TRBD1 matching 7 bases. Germline V CDR1 and CDR2: SSHAT, FNYEAQ (reference sequence). V lost 0 bases to trimming and J lost 3 bases; unmatched junction nucleotides: 6. The CDR3 totals 16 residues. CDR3 sequence: CASSLASGRGTDTQYF. In nucleotides, the CDR3 is TGTGCCAGCAGCTTAGCGAGCGGCAGGGGGACAGATACGCAGTATTTT.

In its sample, this clone was seen once. The chain combines TRBV27 with TRBJ1-1; 8 positions match TRBD1. The junction had 10 bases not matched to a gene; V was cut back by 0 bases and J by 10 bases. The CDR3 spans 15 residues. Germline V gives CDR1 MNHEY, CDR2 SMNVEV (reference sequence). The CDR3 sequence: CASSLSRYTGGGAFF. The CDR3 nucleotides are TGTGCCAGCAGTTTATCTCGCTACACAGGGGGGGGAGCTTTCTTT.

This chain links TRBV15 with TRBJ2-7; D gene uncertain. The V end was cut by 1 base, the J end by 7 bases, with 8 bases between. CDR1 is LNHNV, CDR2 YYDKDF, per germline (reference sequence). CDR3 size: 12 residues. As DNA, the CDR3 is TGTGCCACCAGCAGAGCGTCGCGGGAGCAGTACTTC. Translated: CATSRASREQYF.

CDR3 protein: CASSPFLGQGSPEAFF. Here the CDR3 DNA reads TGTGCCAGCTCACCATTCTTGGGACAGGGATCCCCTGAAGCTTTCTTT. The rearrangement links TRBV18 to TRBJ1-1; 9 bases align to TRBD1. Germline CDR1 KGHSH, CDR2 LQKENI. The CDR3 consists of 16 residues. With V trimmed by 2 bases and J by 6 bases, 10 bases remained unmatched.

There are a few counts of this clone. The V call is TRBV29-1, the J call TRBJ2-3, with D perhaps matching TRBD2 (5 bases). This CDR3 is 14 amino acids long. Trimming shortened V by 0 bases and J by 2 bases, and 9 bases separated the two germline ends. Germline assignment: CDR1 SQVTM and CDR2 ANQGSEA. The CDR3 spells CSVEDEGLTDTQYF. In DNA form, the CDR3 reads TGCAGCGTTGAAGATGAGGGTCTCACAGATACGCAGTATTTT.

The gene calls are TRBV29-1 and TRBJ1-3; TRBD1 agrees at 8 bases. In germline, CDR1 is SQVTM, CDR2 ANQGSEA. V gave up 8 bases and J gave up 0 bases; unmatched junction bases: 12. CDR3 length: 16 amino acids. The CDR3 DNA sequence: TGCAGCTTATTGAACTCAGGGGGCCGCTCTGGAAACACCATATATTTT. It translates to CSLLNSGGRSGNTIYF.

The rearrangement joins TRBV27 to TRBJ2-5; D remains unclear. CDR1 and CDR2 from the germline V gene are MNHEY and SMNVEV (reference sequence). V was pared by 7 bases and J by 0 bases, with 3 bases between. The CDR3 consists of 11 residues. The CDR3 DNA follows: TGTGCCAGCAATAACCAAGAGACCCAGTACTTC. Encoded protein: CASNNQETQYF.

V and J are TRBV27 and TRBJ2-4, with a weak D call TRBD2 (5 bases). The CDR3 is made up of 14 amino acids. Germline loops: CDR1 MNHEY, CDR2 SMNVEV (reference sequence). With 4 bases removed from V and 5 bases from J, the gap between germline ends came to 12 bases. The CDR3, as DNA: TGTGCCAGCAGTTATGGGAGTCCCCAAAACATTCAGTACTTC. It is translated as CASSYGSPQNIQYF.

V and J are TRBV9 and TRBJ2-1; 10 positions match TRBD1. Germline V gene data show CDR1 as SGDLS and CDR2 as YYNGEE. This CDR3 is built from 16 residues. Unmatched junction bases numbered 9, after V lost 6 bases and J lost 3 bases. The CDR3 protein is CASTATDRGHYNEQFF. The CDR3 DNA reads as TGTGCCAGCACCGCTACCGACAGGGGGCACTACAATGAGCAGTTCTTC.

This clone is a singleton in its sample. The chain is built from TRBV14 and TRBJ2-5; D gene uncertain. V lost 2 bases and J lost 1, with 5 bases in between. CDR1 is SGHDN, CDR2 FVKESK, per germline. This CDR3 is built from 13 residues. The CDR3 nucleotides are TGTGCCAGCAGCCAACGAGTCCAAGAGACCCAGTACTTC. Translation gives CASSQRVQETQYF.

J is TRBJ2-7 and V is TRBV19; D possibly corresponds to TRBD1 (6 bases). The V gene lost 6 bases and the J gene lost 1 base, with 10 bases spanning the gap. The CDR3 contains 13 residues. Germline V gene data show CDR1 as LNHDA and CDR2 as SQIVND (reference sequence). CDR3 loop: CASSWTASYEQYF. CDR3 sequence (DNA): TGTGCCAGTAGCTGGACAGCTTCCTACGAGCAGTACTTC.

The chain carries TRBV4-3 and TRBJ1-1; D remains unclear. Germline V lookup: CDR1 LGHNA, CDR2 YSLEER. The V end lost 4 bases, the J end lost 4 bases, and 16 bases lay between the germline ends. The CDR3 totals 15 residues. CDR3 region: CASSPLLSGGTEAFF. The CDR3 DNA reads as TGCGCCAGCAGCCCACTCCTTTCTGGCGGCACTGAAGCTTTCTTT.

This sequence joins TRBV7-2 and TRBJ2-7; D ambiguous. Germline-derived CDR1 and CDR2 are SGHTA and FQGNSA. Trimming removed 1 base from V and 7 bases from J, with 11 bases in between. The CDR3 loop spans 13 amino acids. The CDR3, as DNA: TGTGCCAGCAGCTTAGGCAGGTTCTTTGAGCAGTACTTC. Translation: CASSLGRFFEQYF.

This chain links TRBV28 with TRBJ2-2; 7 nucleotides agree with TRBD1. Germline V gene sequence: CDR1 MDHEN, CDR2 SYDVKM. The CDR3 runs 17 residues. Trimming took 2 bases from V and 5 from J; bases not matched to a gene: 11. CDR3 DNA: TGTGCCAGCAGTTTAAGGTGGTACAGGGGTAGGACCGGGGAGCTGTTTTTT. It yields the protein CASSLRWYRGRTGELFF. The variable domain in full, completed from reference TRBV28 and TRBJ2-2, reads DVKVTQSSRYLVKRTGEKVFLECVQDMDHENMFWYRQDPGLGLRLIYFSYDVKMKEKGDIPEGYSVSREKKERFSLILESASTNQTSMYLCASSLRWYRGRTGELFFGEGSRLTVL.